The source of this T cell receptor beta chain is a study of blood T cell repertoires in COVID-19. Trimming took 8 bases from V and 0 from J, leaving 11 bases between them. CDR1 is SNHLY, CDR2 FYNNEI, per germline. The CDR3 covers 14 residues. The method was immunoSEQ multiplex PCR; TCRdb's version includes in-frame clones alone and lacks a portion of them. There are around 160,000 clones in the sample; 86% occur only once, and almost 1% lies in the top ten. The chain is built from TRBV2 and TRBJ1-5; D is uncertain. This TCR came from a man in his late teens or twenties with acute or convalescent COVID-19. Sequencing input: peripheral blood. The CDR3 here is CASRPGDSNQPQHF. As DNA, the CDR3 is TGTGCCAGCCGGCCCGGGGATAGCAATCAGCCCCAGCATTTT.